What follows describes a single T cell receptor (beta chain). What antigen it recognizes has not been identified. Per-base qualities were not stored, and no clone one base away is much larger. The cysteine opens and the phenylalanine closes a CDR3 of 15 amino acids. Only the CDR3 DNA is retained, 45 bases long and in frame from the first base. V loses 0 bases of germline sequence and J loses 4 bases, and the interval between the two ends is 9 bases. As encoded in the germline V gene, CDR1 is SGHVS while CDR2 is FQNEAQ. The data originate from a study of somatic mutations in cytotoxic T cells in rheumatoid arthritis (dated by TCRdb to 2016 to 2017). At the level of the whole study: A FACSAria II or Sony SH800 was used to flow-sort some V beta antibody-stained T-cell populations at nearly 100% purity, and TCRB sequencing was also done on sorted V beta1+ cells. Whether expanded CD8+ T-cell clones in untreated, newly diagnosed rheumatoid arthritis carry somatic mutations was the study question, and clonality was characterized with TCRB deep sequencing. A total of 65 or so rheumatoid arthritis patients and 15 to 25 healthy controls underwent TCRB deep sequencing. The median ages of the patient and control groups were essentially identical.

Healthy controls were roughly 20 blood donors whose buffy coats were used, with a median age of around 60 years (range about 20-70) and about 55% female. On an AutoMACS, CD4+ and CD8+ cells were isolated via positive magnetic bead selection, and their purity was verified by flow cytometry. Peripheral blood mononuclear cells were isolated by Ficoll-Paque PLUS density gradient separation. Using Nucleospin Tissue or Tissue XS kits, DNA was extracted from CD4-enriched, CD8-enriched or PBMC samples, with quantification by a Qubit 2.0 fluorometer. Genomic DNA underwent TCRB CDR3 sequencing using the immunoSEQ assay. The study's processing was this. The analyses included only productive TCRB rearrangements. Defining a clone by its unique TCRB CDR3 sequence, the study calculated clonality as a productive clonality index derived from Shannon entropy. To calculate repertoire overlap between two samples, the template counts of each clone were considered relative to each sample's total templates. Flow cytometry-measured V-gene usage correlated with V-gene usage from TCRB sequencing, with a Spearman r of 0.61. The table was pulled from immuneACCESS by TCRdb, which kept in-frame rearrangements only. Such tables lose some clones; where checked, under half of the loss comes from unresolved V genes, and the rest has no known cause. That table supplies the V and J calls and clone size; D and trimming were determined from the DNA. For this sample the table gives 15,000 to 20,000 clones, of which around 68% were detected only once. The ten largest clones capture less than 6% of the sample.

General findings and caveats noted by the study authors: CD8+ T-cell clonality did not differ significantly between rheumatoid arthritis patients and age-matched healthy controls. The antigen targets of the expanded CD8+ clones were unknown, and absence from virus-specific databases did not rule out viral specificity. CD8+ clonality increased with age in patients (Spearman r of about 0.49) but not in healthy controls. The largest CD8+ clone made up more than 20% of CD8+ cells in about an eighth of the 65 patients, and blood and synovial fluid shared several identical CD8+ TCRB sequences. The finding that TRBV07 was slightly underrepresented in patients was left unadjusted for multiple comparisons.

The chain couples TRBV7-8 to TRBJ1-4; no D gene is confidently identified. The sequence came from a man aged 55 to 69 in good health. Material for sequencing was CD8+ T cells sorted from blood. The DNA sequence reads TGTGCCAGCAGCTTAGCGGCCGGGAGTAATGAAAAACTGTTTTTT. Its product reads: CASSLAAGSNEKLFF.